This T cell receptor beta chain was sequenced during a study of Tregs in tolerant kidney transplant recipients. A remark on this clone: The target antigen is unknown.

TCRdb's copy holds only in-frame clones and misses some; the assay was immunoSEQ multiplex PCR. Among tens of thousands of clones listed, around 93% were seen once. Study-wide results and caveats: Tregs expanded with activated donor B cells seemed most donor-specific. No direct test of biological reproducibility was done here.

The nonmyeloablative bone marrow transplants came from related graft donors, with transient mixed chimerism. CDR1 SGHTA and CDR2 FQGTGA come from the germline V gene. This CDR3 has 15 residues. V gave up 3 bases and J gave up 7 bases; unmatched junction bases: 6. The sequencing used CD8+ T cells from blood (PBMCs), collected 24 months after the transplant. The rearrangement links TRBV7-3 to TRBJ2-1, with 10 bases aligning to TRBD2. The TCR was taken from a human patient who received a combined kidney and bone marrow transplant. Certain T cells may be donor cells from the graft. The CDR3 bases are TGTGCCAGCAGCTTGCCTAGCGGGAGCGGGAATGAGCAGTTCTTC. Translating it yields CASSLPSGSGNEQFF.